This T cell receptor (beta chain) was found in a study of T cell changes during pregnancy in multiple sclerosis. The table came from immunoSEQ multiplex PCR; TCRdb's copy has only in-frame clones and leaves some out. The data show roughly 45,000 clones, more than 85% seen once. The sequence was collected from a female donor with multiple sclerosis, enrolled in a pregnancy study. The sample consisted of CD8+ T cells from peripheral blood mononuclear cells, taken after pregnancy.

The CDR3 DNA follows: TGTGCCAGCAGCCCAGGTGGGGGCGGCACTGAAGCTTTCTTT. Amino acid sequence: CASSPGGGGTEAFF. J is TRBJ1-1 and V is TRBV7-6; D perhaps matches TRBD1 (6 bases). Germline assignment: CDR1 SGHVS and CDR2 FNYEAQ. The length of the CDR3 is 14 residues. The V end lost 5 bases, the J end lost 4 bases, and 14 bases lay between the germline ends.